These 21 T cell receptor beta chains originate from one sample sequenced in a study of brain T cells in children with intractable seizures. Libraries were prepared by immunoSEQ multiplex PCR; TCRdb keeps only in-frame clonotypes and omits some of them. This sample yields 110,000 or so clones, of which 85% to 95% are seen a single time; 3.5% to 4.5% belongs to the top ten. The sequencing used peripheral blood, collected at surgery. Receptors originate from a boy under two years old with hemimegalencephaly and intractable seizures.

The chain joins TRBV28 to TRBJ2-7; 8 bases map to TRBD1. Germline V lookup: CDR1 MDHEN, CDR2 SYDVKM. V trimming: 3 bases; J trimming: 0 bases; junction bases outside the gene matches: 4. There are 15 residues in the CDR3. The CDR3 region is CASSFGQGFSYEQYF. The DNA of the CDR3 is TGTGCCAGCAGTTTCGGACAGGGTTTCTCCTACGAGCAGTACTTC.

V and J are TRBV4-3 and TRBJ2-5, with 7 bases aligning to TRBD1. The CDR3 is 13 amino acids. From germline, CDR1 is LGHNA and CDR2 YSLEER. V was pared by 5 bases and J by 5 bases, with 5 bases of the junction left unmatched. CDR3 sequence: CASSSDRRETQYF. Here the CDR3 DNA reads TGCGCCAGCAGCTCGGACAGGCGGGAGACCCAGTACTTC.

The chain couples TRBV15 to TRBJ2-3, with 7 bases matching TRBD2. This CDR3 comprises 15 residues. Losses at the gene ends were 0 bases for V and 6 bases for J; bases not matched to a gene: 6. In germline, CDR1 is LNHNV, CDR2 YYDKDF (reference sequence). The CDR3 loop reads CATSRDGGSGDTQYF. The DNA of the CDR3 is TGTGCCACCAGCAGAGATGGGGGTAGCGGGGATACGCAGTATTTT.

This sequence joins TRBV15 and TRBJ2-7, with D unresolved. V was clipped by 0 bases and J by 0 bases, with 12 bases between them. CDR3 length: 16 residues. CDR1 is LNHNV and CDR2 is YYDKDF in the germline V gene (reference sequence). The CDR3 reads CATSRDRAGTSYEQYF. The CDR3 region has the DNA TGTGCCACCAGCAGAGATAGGGCAGGCACCTCCTACGAGCAGTACTTC.

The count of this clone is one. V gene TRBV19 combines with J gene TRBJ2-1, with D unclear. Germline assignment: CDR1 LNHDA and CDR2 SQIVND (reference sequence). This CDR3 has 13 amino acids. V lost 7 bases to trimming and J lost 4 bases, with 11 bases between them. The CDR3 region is CASTLLQYNEQFF. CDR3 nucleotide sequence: TGTGCCAGTACCTTACTCCAGTACAATGAGCAGTTCTTC.

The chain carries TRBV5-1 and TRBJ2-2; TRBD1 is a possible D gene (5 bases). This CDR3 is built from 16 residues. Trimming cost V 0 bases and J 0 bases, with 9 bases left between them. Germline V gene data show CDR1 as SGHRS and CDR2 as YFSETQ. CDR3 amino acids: CASSLAARANTGELFF. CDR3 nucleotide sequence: TGCGCCAGCAGCTTGGCTGCCAGGGCGAACACCGGGGAGCTGTTTTTT. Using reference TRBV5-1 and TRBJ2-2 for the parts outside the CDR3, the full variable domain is KAGVTQTPRYLIKTRGQQVTLSCSPISGHRSVSWYQQTPGQGLQFLFEYFSETQRNKGNFPGRFSGRQFSNSRSEMNVSTLELGDSALYLCASSLAARANTGELFFGEGSRLTVL.

CDR3 region: CATGGLGQGFYEQYF. CDR3 coding DNA: TGTGCCACCGGGGGTTTGGGACAGGGCTTTTACGAGCAGTACTTC. V usage is TRBV6-5 and J usage is TRBJ2-7; 9 bases fit TRBD1. The CDR3 runs 15 residues. V trimming: 10 bases; J trimming: 4 bases; junction bases outside the gene matches: 14. Germline V gene lookup returns CDR1 MNHEY and CDR2 SVGAGI.

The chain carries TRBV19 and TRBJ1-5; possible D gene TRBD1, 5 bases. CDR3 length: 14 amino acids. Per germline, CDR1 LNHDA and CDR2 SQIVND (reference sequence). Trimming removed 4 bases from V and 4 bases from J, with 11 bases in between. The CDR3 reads CASSRGTGNQPQHF. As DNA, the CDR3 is TGTGCCAGTAGTAGGGGGACGGGGAATCAGCCCCAGCATTTT.

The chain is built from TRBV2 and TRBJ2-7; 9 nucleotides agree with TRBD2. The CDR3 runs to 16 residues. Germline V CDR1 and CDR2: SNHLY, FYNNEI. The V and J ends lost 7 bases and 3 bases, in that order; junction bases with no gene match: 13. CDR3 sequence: CASTPTRASGDYEQYF. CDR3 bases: TGTGCCAGCACCCCTACGCGGGCTAGCGGGGACTACGAGCAGTACTTC. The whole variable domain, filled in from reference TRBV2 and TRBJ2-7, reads EPEVTQTPSHQVTQMGQEVILRCVPISNHLYFYWYRQILGQKVEFLVSFYNNEISEKSEIFDDQFSVERPDGSNFTLKIRSTKLEDSAMYFCASTPTRASGDYEQYFGPGTRLTVT.

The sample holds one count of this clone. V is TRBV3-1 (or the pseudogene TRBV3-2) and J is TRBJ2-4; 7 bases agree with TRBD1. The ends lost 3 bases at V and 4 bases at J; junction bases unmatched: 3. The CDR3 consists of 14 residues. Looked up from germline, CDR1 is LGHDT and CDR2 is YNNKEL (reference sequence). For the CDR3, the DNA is TGTGCCAGCAGCCACCGACAGGGTAAAAACATTCAGTACTTC. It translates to CASSHRQGKNIQYF.

The CDR3 DNA is TGTGCCAGCAGCTTCCGCGGGTCCTACAATGAGCAGTTCTTC. Translation: CASSFRGSYNEQFF. The chain links TRBV5-4 to TRBJ2-1; a weak D match, TRBD2 (5 bases). The CDR3 runs to 14 residues. V lost 2 bases to trimming and J lost 1 base, with 7 bases between them. Per germline, CDR1 SGHNT and CDR2 YYREEE (reference sequence).

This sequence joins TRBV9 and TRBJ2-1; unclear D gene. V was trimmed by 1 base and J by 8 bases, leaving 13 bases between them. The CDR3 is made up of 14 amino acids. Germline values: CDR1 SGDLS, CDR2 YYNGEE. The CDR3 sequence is CASSVRDGGDEQFF. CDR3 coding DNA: TGTGCCAGCAGCGTACGCGACGGTGGGGATGAGCAGTTCTTC.

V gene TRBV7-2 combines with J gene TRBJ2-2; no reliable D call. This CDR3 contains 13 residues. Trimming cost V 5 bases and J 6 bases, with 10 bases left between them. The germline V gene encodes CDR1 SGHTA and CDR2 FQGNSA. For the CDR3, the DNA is TGTGCCAGCAGCCTCGTGGGTGCCGGGGAGCTGTTTTTT. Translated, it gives CASSLVGAGELFF.

The CDR3 loop reads CASRRGTGDYGYTF. CDR3 coding DNA: TGTGCCAGCAGGAGGGGGACAGGGGACTATGGCTACACCTTC. The chain uses TRBV2 and TRBJ1-2; 10 bases match TRBD1. Germline V gene lookup returns CDR1 SNHLY and CDR2 FYNNEI. The CDR3 consists of 14 residues. After removal of 6 bases from V and 3 bases from J, the junction contained 4 bases not matched to a gene.

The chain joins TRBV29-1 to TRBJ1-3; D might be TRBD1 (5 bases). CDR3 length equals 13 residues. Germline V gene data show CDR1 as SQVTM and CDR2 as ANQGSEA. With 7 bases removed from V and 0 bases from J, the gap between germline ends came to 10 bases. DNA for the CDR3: TGCAGCGCTGGGACTTACTCTGGAAACACCATATATTTT. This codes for CSAGTYSGNTIYF.

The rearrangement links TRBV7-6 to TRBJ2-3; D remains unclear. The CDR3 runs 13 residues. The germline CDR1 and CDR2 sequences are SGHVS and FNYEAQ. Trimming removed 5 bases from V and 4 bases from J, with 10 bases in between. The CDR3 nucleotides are TGTGCCAGCAGCCTTTTAGGCGCAGATACGCAGTATTTT. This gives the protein CASSLLGADTQYF.

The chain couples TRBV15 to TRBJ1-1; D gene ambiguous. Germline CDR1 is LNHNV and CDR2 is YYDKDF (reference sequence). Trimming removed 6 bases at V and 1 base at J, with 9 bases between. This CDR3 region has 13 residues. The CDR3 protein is CATRRVGNTEAFF. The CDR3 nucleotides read TGTGCCACCAGGCGGGTTGGGAACACTGAAGCTTTCTTT.

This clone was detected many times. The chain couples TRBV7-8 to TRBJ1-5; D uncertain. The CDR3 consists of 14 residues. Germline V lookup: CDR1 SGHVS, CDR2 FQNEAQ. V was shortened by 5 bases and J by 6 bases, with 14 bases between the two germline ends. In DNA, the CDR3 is TGTGCCAGCAGCGCTAGGGTTAGTGGTCAGCCCCAGCATTTT. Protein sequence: CASSARVSGQPQHF.

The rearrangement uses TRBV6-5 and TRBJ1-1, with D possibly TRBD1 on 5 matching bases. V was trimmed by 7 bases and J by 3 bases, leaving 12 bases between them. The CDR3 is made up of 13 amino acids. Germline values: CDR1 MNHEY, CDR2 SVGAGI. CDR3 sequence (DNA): TGTGCCAGCATAGGGGCAGGGTACACTGAAGCTTTCTTT. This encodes CASIGAGYTEAFF.

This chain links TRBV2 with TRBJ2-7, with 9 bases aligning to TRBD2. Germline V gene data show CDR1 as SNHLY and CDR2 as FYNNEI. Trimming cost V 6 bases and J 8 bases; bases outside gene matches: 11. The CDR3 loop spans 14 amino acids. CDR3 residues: CASRGGSGGSKQYF. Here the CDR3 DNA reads TGTGCCAGCAGAGGGGGTAGCGGGGGCTCAAAGCAGTACTTC.

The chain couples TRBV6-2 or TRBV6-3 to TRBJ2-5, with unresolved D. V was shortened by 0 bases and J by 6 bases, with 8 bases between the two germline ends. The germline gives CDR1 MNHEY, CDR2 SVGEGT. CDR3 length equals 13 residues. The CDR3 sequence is CASSYSIAKTQYF. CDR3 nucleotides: TGTGCCAGCAGTTACTCTATCGCGAAGACCCAGTACTTC.